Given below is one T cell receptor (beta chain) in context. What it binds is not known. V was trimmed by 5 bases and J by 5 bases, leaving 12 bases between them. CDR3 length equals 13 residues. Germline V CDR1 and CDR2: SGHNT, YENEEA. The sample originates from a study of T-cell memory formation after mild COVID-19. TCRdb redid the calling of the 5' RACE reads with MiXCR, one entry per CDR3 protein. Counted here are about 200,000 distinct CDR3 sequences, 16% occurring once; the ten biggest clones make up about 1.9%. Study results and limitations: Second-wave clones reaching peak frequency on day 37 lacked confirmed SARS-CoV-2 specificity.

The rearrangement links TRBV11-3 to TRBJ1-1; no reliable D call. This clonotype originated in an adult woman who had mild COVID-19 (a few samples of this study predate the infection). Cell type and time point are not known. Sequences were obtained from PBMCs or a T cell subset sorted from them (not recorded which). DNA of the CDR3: TGTGCCAGCAGCCCCCATAGGGCGACTGAAGCTTTCTTT. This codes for CASSPHRATEAFF.